This T cell receptor (beta chain) originates from a study of blood T cell repertoires in COVID-19. Methods used by the authors: Estimates of nucleated cell counts were drawn from the amplification of reference gene primers. Profiling relied on immunoSEQ multiplex PCR, and the TCRdb table lists in-frame clones only, not all of them. Clone size and V and J calls were adopted from that table, with D and trimming inferred from the DNA. The sample includes more than 200,000 clones, approximately 90% of them seen just once. This sequence was found in a man in his 70s with acute or convalescent COVID-19. Sequencing was performed on peripheral blood.

Written as DNA, the CDR3 is TGTGCCAGCAACCGACTGGGACAGGGATACAATGAGCAGTTCTTC. It translates to CASNRLGQGYNEQFF. The genes are TRBV7-8 and TRBJ2-1, with 9 bases matching TRBD1. The CDR3 totals 15 residues. Germline trimming cut 7 bases from V and 4 bases from J; bases unmatched to any gene: 8. Germline V lookup: CDR1 SGHVS, CDR2 FQNEAQ.